These T cell receptor beta chains were read from a single sample in a study of OX40 agonist ivuxolimab in advanced cancers. Measured with immunoSEQ multiplex PCR; TCRdb has only the in-frame clones, and not every one. The sample has around 19,000 clones; approximately 78% are singletons. Sequencing used CD4+ or CD8+ T cells sorted from blood, obtained in a trial of the OX40 agonist ivuxolimab. These TCRs come from an adult with an advanced solid tumor such as melanoma, head and neck, liver or kidney cancer. The CDR3 runs from the conserved cysteine through the conserved F or W. Fields, in order: clone size, V gene, J gene, D gene, CDR3 DNA, CDR3 protein. D genes are given only for firm matches. Rows may omit the clone size; those that give it use once, few, many or a size class.

>large|TRBV7-6|TRBJ1-2|.
TGTGCCAGCAGCTTAGAGCTTACCGGGATCTATGGCTACACCTTC
CASSLELTGIYGYTF
>few|TRBV6-1|TRBJ2-1|TRBD1
TGTGCCAGCAGTGAAGCCAACCGGGACAGATACAATGAGCAGTTCTTC
CASSEANRDRYNEQFF
>.|TRBV15|TRBJ1-4|TRBD1
TGTGCCACCAGCAGAGATCCGAGACAGGGGGCGGAGGATGAAAAACTGTTTTTT
CATSRDPRQGAEDEKLFF
>once|TRBV6-5|TRBJ2-1|.
TGTGCCAGCAGTTTCAGCGCGGGGGACACCCCGTTCTTC
CASSFSAGDTPFF
>.|TRBV27|TRBJ2-5|.
TGTGCCAGCCGCAGGTACGGAAAAGAGACCCAGTACTTC
CASRRYGKETQYF
>.|TRBV4-3|TRBJ1-1|.
TGCGCCAGCAGCCAGGGTTACACTGAAGCTTTCTTT
CASSQGYTEAFF
>.|TRBV14|TRBJ1-4|.
TGTGCCAGCAGCCAAGATTTACGGGGCGCGGGTGAAAAACTGTTTTTT
CASSQDLRGAGEKLFF
>.|TRBV27|TRBJ2-7|TRBD1
TGTGCCAGCAGTATAGGGGGCGCGGAAACCTACGAGCAGTACTTC
CASSIGGAETYEQYF
>.|TRBV2|TRBJ1-2|.
TGTGCCAGGGATTTAAGTTACACCTTC
CARDLSYTF
>.|TRBV12-5|TRBJ2-1|.
TGTGCTAGTGGTCCAGAGGGCCTAGCACCCTACAATGAGCAGTTCTTC
CASGPEGLAPYNEQFF
>once|TRBV5-4|TRBJ1-2|TRBD1
TGTGCCAGCAGCCAGCGACAGGGGGACGTGCATGGCTACACCTTC
CASSQRQGDVHGYTF
>.|TRBV6-5|TRBJ2-2|.
TGTGCCAGCAGTTACGGACCGAACACCGGGGAGCTGTTTTTT
CASSYGPNTGELFF
>once|TRBV27|TRBJ2-1|.
TGTGCCAGCAGCCCTGACCGTAGCTCCTACAATGAGCAGTTCTTC
CASSPDRSSYNEQFF
>.|TRBV4-3|TRBJ1-1|.
TGCGCCAGCAGCCTGACGGCAGGTAGCAACACTGAAGCTTTCTTT
CASSLTAGSNTEAFF
>.|TRBV7-7|TRBJ1-6|.
TGTGCCAGCAGCTTAACGGGTGGGTCCTCAAGTGGTTCACCCCTCCACTTT
CASSLTGGSSSGSPLHF
>.|TRBV13|TRBJ2-5|TRBD2
TGTGCCAGCAGCTTAACGCGGGAGGGACAAGAGACCCAGTACTTC
CASSLTREGQETQYF
>.|TRBV9|TRBJ1-5|TRBD1
TGTGCCAGCAAGGGACAGTTCAATCAGCCCCAGCATTTT
CASKGQFNQPQHF
>once|TRBV6-5|TRBJ2-1|.
TGTGCCAGCAGTTATAGTGGGGCGAGTGAGCAGTTCTTC
CASSYSGASEQFF
>once|TRBV7-9|TRBJ2-3|.
TGTGCCAGTATTTTGAAGACAGAAGGGACTAGCACAGATACGCAGTATTTT
CASILKTEGTSTDTQYF
>.|TRBV7-6|TRBJ2-7|.
TGTGCCAGCAGTTCCCCAGGGCACTACGAGCAGTACTTC
CASSSPGHYEQYF
>.|TRBV28|TRBJ2-7|.
TGTGCCAGCAGGCAATCAGGGGACCACGAGCAGTACTTC
CASRQSGDHEQYF
>.|TRBV27|TRBJ2-5|.
TGTGCCAGCAGTTTATTGGGGAGAGGTCGGGAGACCCAGTACTTC
CASSLLGRGRETQYF
>.|TRBV4-1|TRBJ2-7|TRBD2
TGCGCCAGCAGCCGTACGACTAGCGGGGTCTACGAGCAGTACTTC
CASSRTTSGVYEQYF
>.|TRBV7-2|TRBJ1-6|.
TGTGCCAGCAGCTCGAAACAGGCTTATAATTCACCCCTCCACTTT
CASSSKQAYNSPLHF
>.|TRBV29-1|TRBJ2-1|.
TGCAGCGCGACCGAAGACCGACCGTCCGATGAGCAGTTCTTC
CSATEDRPSDEQFF
>once|TRBV4-3|TRBJ2-3|TRBD1
TGCGCCAGCAGCCTAGATGACAGGGGTCCGCAGTATTTT
CASSLDDRGPQYF
>.|TRBV5-6|TRBJ2-7|.
TGTGCCAGCAGCTTGGGTGGCGGGCTCGAGCAGTACTTC
CASSLGGGLEQYF
>.|TRBV6-6|TRBJ2-3|.
TGTGCCAGCAGTTGGGCCACAGATACGCAGTATTTT
CASSWATDTQYF
>.|TRBV6-5|TRBJ1-5|TRBD1
TGTGCCAGCACAACCGGGACAGAGAATCAGCCCCAGCATTTT
CASTTGTENQPQHF
>.|TRBV7-8|TRBJ2-5|TRBD1
TGTGCCAGCAGCTTACGGGACAGGGGGCTAGGGGAGACCCAGTACTTC
CASSLRDRGLGETQYF
>.|TRBV14|TRBJ2-7|TRBD2
TGTGCCAGCAGCCTCAGACTAGCGGGAGACGAGCAGTACTTC
CASSLRLAGDEQYF
>few|TRBV15|TRBJ2-7|.
TGTGCCACCAGCAGAGATGGGGGGGGCTTCAACGAGCAGTACTTC
CATSRDGGGFNEQYF
>.|TRBV14|TRBJ1-6|.
TGTGCCAGCAGCCAAGAGTGGACACTTGTTGGGCCCCTCCACTTT
CASSQEWTLVGPLHF
>.|TRBV27|TRBJ2-1|.
TGTGCCAGCAGTTTATCAAGGGGCAATGAGCAGTTCTTC
CASSLSRGNEQFF
>once|TRBV29-1|TRBJ1-4|TRBD1
TGCAGCGTCAAATGGGACAGGGGGGAAAAACTGTTTTTT
CSVKWDRGEKLFF
>.|TRBV10-1|TRBJ1-1|.
TGCGCCAGCAGTCGAGGTCCGGACACTGAAGCTTTCTTT
CASSRGPDTEAFF
>few|TRBV2|TRBJ2-1|.
TGTGCCAGCAGAGCGGACTACAATGAGCAGTTCTTC
CASRADYNEQFF
>.|TRBV5-5|TRBJ1-5|.
TGTGCCAGCAGCTTTACTGGCAATCAGCCCCAGCATTTT
CASSFTGNQPQHF
>few|TRBV5-1|TRBJ1-1|.
TGCGCCAGCAGCAGGCCCCCTGAAGCTTTCTTT
CASSRPPEAFF
>.|TRBV29-1|TRBJ2-2|TRBD2
TGCAGCGTCCCCTCGGGGGGCGGGGAGCTGTTTTTT
CSVPSGGGELFF
>few|TRBV7-6|TRBJ2-1|.
TGTGCCAGCAGCCCTTTGGGATATGAGCAGTTCTTC
CASSPLGYEQFF
>once|TRBV2|TRBJ1-5|.
TGTGCCAGCAGTGAAGCAAGGGTAGTGTATCAGCCCCAGCATTTT
CASSEARVVYQPQHF
>.|TRBV25-1|TRBJ2-3|.
TGTGCCAGCACCTCCCTTGAGAAGGAGGCGCAGTCGGATACGCAGTATTTT
CASTSLEKEAQSDTQYF
>once|TRBV5-6|TRBJ2-3|TRBD2
TGTGCCAGCAGCCCGGGGGGGCATCCAACGCAGTATTTT
CASSPGGHPTQYF
>.|TRBV20-1|TRBJ2-1|.
TGCAGTGCTTCAGGGGGGGAGCAGTTCTTC
CSASGGEQFF
>.|TRBV27|TRBJ2-1|.
TGTGCCAGCAGTTTAGGAAACAATGAGCAGTTCTTC
CASSLGNNEQFF
>.|TRBV2|TRBJ2-7|TRBD1
TGTGCCAGCAGCCCCGGGACAGGGCACTACGAGCAGTACTTC
CASSPGTGHYEQYF
>.|TRBV7-6|TRBJ2-1|.
TGTGCCAGCAGCCTCCGGGGAGGGGGCCCTTACAATGAGCAGTTCTTC
CASSLRGGGPYNEQFF
>.|TRBV13|TRBJ1-2|TRBD1
TGTGCCAGCAGCGCCGGGACAGGGGTGGATAGGTATGGCTACACCTTC
CASSAGTGVDRYGYTF
>.|TRBV19|TRBJ1-1|.
TGTGCCAGTAGTATAAGAGGGAACACTGAAGCTTTCTTT
CASSIRGNTEAFF
>once|TRBV2|TRBJ2-1|TRBD2
TGTGCCAGCAGCTATTCGGGACTAGCGGGAGTATACAATGAGCAGTTCTTC
CASSYSGLAGVYNEQFF
>.|TRBV6-6|TRBJ2-3|TRBD2
TGTGCCAGCAGTTTCACCGGGAGCGGGGGTCCAGATACGCAGTATTTT
CASSFTGSGGPDTQYF
>.|TRBV7-2|TRBJ2-7|.
TGTGCCAGCAGCTTATCAACCTACGAGCAGTACTTC
CASSLSTYEQYF
>.|TRBV30|TRBJ2-2|.
TGTGCCTGGAGTGTAATAGGACTGGGGGCCGGGGAGCTGTTTTTT
CAWSVIGLGAGELFF